This is a list of T cell receptor beta chains from one sample in a study of T cell repertoires in cytomegalovirus infection. TCRdb called the reads again in MiXCR, with one record for every CDR3 protein. The sample holds 90,000 to 120,000 distinct CDR3 sequences, 23% seen once. The source material was CD8+ T cells from PBMCs. The receptors come from a human donor in good health (CMV status not recorded). Some clones in this sample may be carry-over from other donors' samples. The CDR3 runs from the conserved cysteine through the conserved F or W.

CDR3 protein	V gene	J gene
CASSLDLAGNTGELFF	TRBV5-3	TRBJ2-2
CASSQDLGSGTYNEQFF	TRBV4-1	TRBJ2-1
CASSFRTNYGYTF	TRBV28	TRBJ1-2
CASSPGTGYYEQYF	TRBV5-1	TRBJ2-7
CATSRDRGWEAFF	TRBV15	TRBJ1-1
CASSPGGNTKVSTEAFF	TRBV6-2/TRBV6-3	TRBJ1-1
CASSDSAGGPDTQYF	TRBV6-4	TRBJ2-3
CASSLIQGDEQYF	TRBV5-1	TRBJ2-7
CASSPRDEQYF	TRBV7-2	TRBJ2-7
CASSGRDRDTQCF	TRBV19	TRBJ2-3
CSAFDRGSGNTIYF	TRBV20-1	TRBJ1-3
CASSFPGQANTDTQYF	TRBV25-1	TRBJ2-3
CASSTTGAHHPRTDTQYF	TRBV7-6	TRBJ2-3
CSATSGGAPDTQYF	TRBV29-1	TRBJ2-3
CASSTGRSRNSPLHF	TRBV7-9	TRBJ1-6
CASSIAEGGVRSNQPQHF	TRBV19	TRBJ1-5
CASSYAGGGYGYTF	TRBV6-5	TRBJ1-2
CASTTRRPGDEQYF	TRBV28	TRBJ2-7
CASIYPPTGRGSNQPQHF	TRBV6-6	TRBJ1-5
CASSTGQGATLAKNIQYF	TRBV7-7	TRBJ2-4
CSAPPEGEQYF	TRBV20-1	TRBJ2-7
CASSLSGTVPYNEQFF	TRBV28	TRBJ2-1
CAKLDTGELFF	TRBV7-2	TRBJ2-2
CASSLEGSNQPQHF	TRBV7-9	TRBJ1-5
CSVEVALTGELFF	TRBV29-1	TRBJ2-2
CASRPTGGATNEKLFF	TRBV12-3/TRBV12-4	TRBJ1-4
CASSLGRRNTEAFF	TRBV7-2	TRBJ1-1
CASSSTLAPNNEQFF	TRBV7-3	TRBJ2-1
CASRPDGGGTEAFF	TRBV6-2/TRBV6-3	TRBJ1-1
CASSFTAQGGTSTIYF	TRBV6-6	TRBJ1-3
CASRRGIHFSYEQYF	TRBV7-2	TRBJ2-7
CASSRGGTEAFF	TRBV7-8	TRBJ1-1
CASSLRLAGGLDEQFF	TRBV6-1	TRBJ2-1
CASSLRRAETQYF	TRBV6-2/TRBV6-3	TRBJ2-5
CASSILLTDRVGETQYF	TRBV25-1	TRBJ2-5
CASSMSAPSPPENTEAFF	TRBV19	TRBJ1-1
CSVPGLAGTYNEQFF	TRBV29-1	TRBJ2-1
CASSSYTGVGATGELFF	TRBV28	TRBJ2-2
CASSHLRRGRSPLHF	TRBV6-2/TRBV6-3	TRBJ1-6